This TCR beta chain came from a study of shared clonotypes between healthy human individuals. Study summary: The cohort had a couple of women and a few men, ages 18 to 49.

Remarks on this clone: Its antigen is unknown.

General study points: Donor scarcity curtailed the genetic and exposure-history diversity represented herein.

Germline V gene lookup returns CDR1 SNHLY and CDR2 FYNNEI. J gave up 8 bases and V 7 bases, and 4 bases lay outside the gene matches. This CDR3 is 12 amino acids long. There were no recent acute infections or vaccinations among the donors, who were healthy HIV-negative adults. Unsorted PBMC contributed approximately 0.3 ug DNA, 25,000 to 35,000 T cell genomes, to each replicate PCR. Some clones are missing from TCRdb's copy, which holds only in-frame ones; the method was immunoSEQ multiplex PCR. The sample yields fewer than 550,000 clones, almost 80% seen once. The rearrangement links TRBV2 to TRBJ1-4; 7 bases are a match to TRBD1. The sample was PBMCs. This TCR was sampled from a woman in her 40s in good health. Some clones in this sample may be carry-over from other donors' samples. This chain's CDR3 is CASTARGEKLFF. CDR3 nucleotides: TGTGCCAGCACGGCCAGGGGGGAAAAACTGTTTTTT.